Detailed here is one T cell receptor beta chain. Its antigen remains unidentified. Per-nucleotide qualities are absent, and no much larger clonotype sits a single base away. Genomic DNA was extracted with the Qiagen DNeasy kit from unsorted PBMCs and from negatively selected CD4+ and CD8+ fractions. Using primers that anneal to V and J segments, immunoSEQ multiplex PCR amplified the TCR beta CDR3 regions. A synthetic immune receptor repertoire was used to minimize amplification bias, and remaining bias was computationally removed after sequencing. As for how the authors treated the data: Custom Python scripts were used to quantify repertoire diversity as the Shannon entropy index. Unsorted, CD4+ and CD8+ repertoires were analyzed separately, except in combined analyses where CD4+ and CD8+ sequences were merged in silico. Clonal expansion was defined as at least a 2-fold frequency increase after treatment relative to C1D1, with a pseudocount of 0.5 for undetected baseline clones. Clones with 0 or 1 copy at C1D1 were classified as singleton clones, and clones with 2 or more copies were classified as non-singleton clones. Clones expanded in unsorted samples were annotated as CD4+, CD8+ or unknown by matching protein sequences in sorted samples from the same patient. Wilcoxon tests on paired samples were used to test changes in diversity from C1D1 to C4D1. This immuneACCESS table, as held by TCRdb, lists in-frame sequences with V and J called but not all clones. Of the missing ones, under half trace to an unresolved V gene in checked studies; the others have no known cause. The V and J calls and clone size come from that table; D and trimming were worked out from the DNA. Here the sample has 89,000 or so clones; over 90% occur a single time. The ten largest clones add up to around 2.4% of the sample.

These data originate in a study of PD-1 blockade in classical Hodgkin lymphoma (TCRdb year 2020). Notes on the research overall: Nivolumab dosing was 3 mg/kg intravenously every 2 weeks, continuing until either disease progression or unacceptable toxicity. To define a peripheral blood immune signature of response to PD-1 blockade in classical Hodgkin lymphoma, the study combined TCR beta sequencing with CyTOF.

The time point label, as the study defines it: cycle 2 day 1 (C2D1) of nivolumab. Every trial patient had relapsed following autologous stem cell transplantation, and prior brentuximab vedotin exposure was what differed among cohorts A, B and C. The trial cohort comprised a few dozen patients with relapsed/refractory classical Hodgkin lymphoma whose best overall responses were complete response, partial response or progressive disease. Single-agent nivolumab was administered to trial patients in the multi-cohort phase II CheckMate 205 trial. An independent review committee assessed best overall response by applying the 2007 International Working Group response criteria. PBMCs from the trial were collected at three points: immediately before nivolumab initiation (C1D1), and during therapy at cycle 2 day 1 and cycle 4 day 1. After peripheral blood was drawn into 8 mL Vacutainer Cell Preparation Tubes, PBMCs were isolated by centrifugation and then cryopreserved.

What the work shows at the level of the full study, not this receptor alone: By C4D1, a significant rise was seen in CD4+ TCR diversity but not in CD8+ TCR diversity (p=0.0027 vs p=0.16), and the rise was most apparent among complete responders (p=0.02). Only a single clinical trial cohort was studied, and what caused the repertoire differences, possibly disease activity or prior therapy, remained undefined. Baseline TCR diversity was reported to be lower in newly diagnosed patients than in healthy donors, and even lower in relapsed/refractory patients. Patients starting nivolumab less than 1 year after ASCT had lower diversity and were excluded from later analyses to avoid confounding by immune reconstitution. Among trial patients, those achieving complete response had baseline diversity similar to that of newly diagnosed patients, while diversity was significantly lower in partial responders and progressors.

The source material was peripheral blood mononuclear cells (PBMCs), sampled before the second cycle of nivolumab. This clonotype was obtained from a human donor with classical Hodgkin lymphoma.

The DNA sequence follows: TGTGCCAGTAGTATAGACAATAATCAGCCCCAGCATTTT. Translated, it reads CASSIDNNQPQHF. Rearrangement joined TRBV19 to TRBJ1-5, with no confidently assigned D gene. Deletion took 0 bases off V and 4 bases off J, with a span of 4 bases between the germline ends. The CDR3 has 13 amino acids, counting the end cysteine and phenylalanine. CDR3 DNA only is kept here, 39 bases in frame from base 1. As encoded in the germline V gene (reference sequence), CDR1 is LNHDA while CDR2 is SQIVND.